Listed below are T cell receptor beta chains from one sample, sequenced in a study of CD8+ T cells in alopecia areata. Assay used: immunoSEQ multiplex PCR; TCRdb lists only in-frame clones, some missing. The data hold about 110,000 clones, with under 60% observed a single time. Material for sequencing was NKG2D-low CD8+ T cells sorted from blood. These receptors all stem from a human donor with alopecia areata. Both conserved end residues are part of each CDR3. Each record gives: D gene, CDR3 length, V gene, clone size, J gene, CDR3 protein, CDR3 DNA. A D gene is named only where the DNA matches it firmly. The listing skips clone size in some rows; elsewhere it reads once, few, many or a size class.

>.|14|TRBV5-6|.|TRBJ1-1
CASSLGLGDDEAFF
TGTGCCAGCAGCTTGGGATTGGGGGATGATGAAGCTTTCTTT
>.|16|TRBV6-5|.|TRBJ1-1
CASSYSLEVMNTEAFF
TGTGCCAGCAGTTACTCGTTGGAGGTCATGAACACTGAAGCTTTCTTT
>.|11|TRBV29-1|few|TRBJ2-1
CSVLQGPWEFF
TGCAGCGTCTTACAGGGCCCGTGGGAGTTCTTC
>.|14|TRBV7-9|.|TRBJ1-2
CASSLVTSNYGYTF
TGTGCCAGCAGCTTAGTTACCTCTAACTATGGCTACACCTTC
>.|15|TRBV4-1|.|TRBJ1-1
CASSQEGPWNTEAFF
TGCGCCAGCAGCCAAGAGGGTCCGTGGAACACTGAAGCTTTCTTT
>TRBD1|13|TRBV30|.|TRBJ2-7
CAWGLDRDYEQYF
TGTGCCTGGGGTCTCGACAGGGACTACGAGCAGTACTTC
>.|13|TRBV10-3|.|TRBJ2-1
CAISESILDEQFF
TGTGCCATCAGTGAGTCGATTCTAGATGAGCAGTTCTTC
>.|15|TRBV15|.|TRBJ2-3
CATSRVLASTDTQYF
TGTGCCACCAGCAGAGTGCTAGCGAGCACAGATACGCAGTATTTT
>TRBD2|16|TRBV19|.|TRBJ2-7
CASSPGLLAGPYEQYF
TGTGCCAGTAGTCCCGGTTTGTTAGCGGGACCCTACGAGCAGTACTTC
>TRBD2|16|TRBV4-1|.|TRBJ2-1
CASSQGTSGIYNEQFF
TGCGCCAGCAGCCAAGGGACTAGCGGTATCTACAATGAGCAGTTCTTC
>.|15|TRBV6-1|once|TRBJ2-1
CASSEDTHSYNEQFF
TGTGCCAGCAGTGAGGACACCCACTCCTACAATGAGCAGTTCTTC
>TRBD1|15|TRBV11-2|.|TRBJ2-3
CASSLRDRETDTQYF
TGTGCCAGCAGCTTACGGGACAGGGAAACAGATACGCAGTATTTT
>TRBD2|14|TRBV10-2|.|TRBJ2-5
CASNRLAGSETQYF
TGCGCCAGCAACCGACTAGCGGGATCAGAGACCCAGTACTTC
>TRBD1|14|TRBV27|.|TRBJ2-7
CASSLRTGPYEQYF
TGTGCCAGCAGTTTACGGACAGGGCCCTACGAGCAGTACTTC
>.|15|TRBV10-2|few|TRBJ2-5
CASSESRGWQETQYF
TGCGCCAGCAGTGAGTCCCGGGGCTGGCAAGAGACCCAGTACTTC
>.|14|TRBV19|few|TRBJ2-3
CASSISGLANTQYF
TGTGCCAGTAGTATCTCCGGACTTGCAAATACGCAGTATTTT
>.|12|TRBV9|.|TRBJ1-2
CASSRGSEGYTF
TGTGCCAGCAGCCGGGGGTCCGAGGGCTACACCTTC
>TRBD2|16|TRBV4-2|.|TRBJ2-1
CASSQEGLAGVNEQFF
TGTGCCAGCAGCCAAGAGGGACTAGCGGGAGTCAATGAGCAGTTCTTC
>.|16|TRBV7-9|few|TRBJ2-6
CASSGGSRSGANVLTF
TGTGCCAGCAGCGGGGGCAGTCGCTCTGGGGCCAACGTCCTGACTTTC
>TRBD2|16|TRBV28|few|TRBJ2-3
CASLLRGGRHTDTQYF
TGTGCCAGCCTCCTAAGGGGCGGGAGGCACACAGATACGCAGTATTTT
>.|14|TRBV7-8|few|TRBJ2-1
CASSFELSYNEQFF
TGTGCCAGCAGCTTTGAGCTCTCCTACAATGAGCAGTTCTTC
>.|12|TRBV13|.|TRBJ1-1
CASSLGSTEAFF
TGTGCCAGCAGCTTAGGTTCCACTGAAGCTTTCTTT
>.|14|TRBV27|.|TRBJ2-1
CASSPLSSYNEQFF
TGTGCCAGCAGTCCATTAAGCTCCTACAATGAGCAGTTCTTC
>.|10|TRBV6-5|.|TRBJ2-5
CASRKETQYF
TGTGCCAGCAGGAAAGAGACCCAGTACTTC
>TRBD2|16|TRBV7-9|few|TRBJ2-3
CASSLVTSGRGDTQYF
TGTGCCAGCAGCTTGGTGACTAGCGGGAGAGGAGATACGCAGTATTTT
>.|12|TRBV5-6|.|TRBJ2-5
CASSLGVGTQYF
TGTGCCAGCAGCTTGGGGGTTGGGACCCAGTACTTC
>TRBD2|21|TRBV18|few|TRBJ2-1
CASSLIPRTSGWSGSYNEQFF
TGTGCCAGCTCACTTATACCCCGAACTAGCGGTTGGTCGGGGTCCTACAATGAGCAGTTCTTC
>.|13|TRBV4-1|.|TRBJ1-2
CASSQVASIGYTF
TGCGCCAGCAGCCAAGTCGCCTCCATCGGCTACACCTTC